A selection of T cell receptor beta chains follows, all from one sample in a study of shared T cell receptors in the human thymus. Sequencing used immunoSEQ multiplex PCR; TCRdb keeps in-frame clones, though not all of them. The table shows hundreds of thousands of clones, with around 87% occurring only once. The data were also submitted as part of a second study, on human thymus T cells.

The sequencing input was thymocytes. Receptors originate from a boy under two years old with a congenital heart defect. Each CDR3 is given with its conserved first and last residue. A D gene is named only where the DNA matches it firmly. Clone size appears in some rows only: once, few, many, or a class for an expanded clone.

TRBJ2-5,TRBV29-1,NA,TRBD2,TGCAGCGGGGCGGGAGGACAGACCCAGTACTTC,CSGAGGQTQYF
TRBJ1-3,TRBV12-2,NA,NA,TGTGCAAGTCGCTTAGAGGTAGGGGACACCCTTTTGATAGAAGCTGGAAACACCATATATTTT,CASRLEVGDTLLIEAGNTIYF
TRBJ1-1,TRBV28,NA,NA,TGTGCCAGCAGTCGTAGAAGGGGCACTGAAGCTTTCTTT,CASSRRRGTEAFF
TRBJ1-1,TRBV25-1,NA,TRBD1,TGTGCCAGCAGTGAAGGGACAGGGGGCGGCCGGTGGGCTTTCTTT,CASSEGTGGGRWAFF
TRBJ1-4,TRBV30,NA,NA,TGTGCCTGGAGTCCAGGAAAACTGTTTTTT,CAWSPGKLFF
TRBJ2-3,TRBV9,NA,TRBD2,TGTGCCAGCAGCGCCGGGACTAGCGGATACACAGATACGCAGTATTTT,CASSAGTSGYTDTQYF
TRBJ1-1,TRBV4-2,NA,TRBD1,TGTGCCAGCAGCCAAGAAGGGCAGGGGGTCACTGAAGCTTTCTTT,CASSQEGQGVTEAFF
TRBJ2-2,TRBV6-1,NA,NA,TGTGCCAGCAGTGAATGTATTGAGGGGAACACCGGGGAGCTGTTTTTT,CASSECIEGNTGELFF
TRBJ1-6,TRBV5-7,NA,TRBD1,TGTGCCAGCTCAGGGGGTGGGAATTCACCCCTCCACTTT,CASSGGGNSPLHF
TRBJ2-1,TRBV7-2,once,NA,TGTGCCAGCAGCCCCGGGGCAGCGGGCACGGATTGGGATGAGCAGTTCTTC,CASSPGAAGTDWDEQFF
TRBJ2-1,TRBV6-5,NA,TRBD1,TGTGCCAGCAACGGACAGGGGCCTAACAATGAGCAGTTCTTC,CASNGQGPNNEQFF
TRBJ2-6,TRBV7-8,NA,TRBD1,TGTGCCAGCAGCTCCTGGGACAGGGAGGCCAACGTCCTGACTTTC,CASSSWDREANVLTF
TRBJ2-5,TRBV5-1,NA,TRBD2,TGCGCCAGCAGCAGCGGGACCAACCAAGAGACCCAGTACTTC,CASSSGTNQETQYF
TRBJ2-3,TRBV27,NA,TRBD1,TGTGCCAGCACCGACAGGGGGGTTAGCACAGATACGCAGTATTTT,CASTDRGVSTDTQYF
TRBJ2-1,TRBV27,NA,TRBD2,TGTGCCAGCAGACCGGGACTAGCGGGATGCAATGAGCAGTTCTTC,CASRPGLAGCNEQFF
TRBJ1-1,TRBV27,NA,TRBD1,TGTGCCAGCAGCTCTGACAGGGTTGAAAACACTGAAGCTTTCTTT,CASSSDRVENTEAFF
TRBJ1-3,TRBV29-1,NA,TRBD1,TGCAGCGTTCGGGACAGGGGGGACGGAAACACCATATATTTT,CSVRDRGDGNTIYF
TRBJ2-3,TRBV2,NA,NA,TGTGCCAGCAGTGTTATCGATACGCAGTATTTT,CASSVIDTQYF
TRBJ2-7,TRBV19,NA,TRBD2,TGTGCCAGTAGTATAGTGGCTAGCGGGATTGATCGCTCCTACGAGCAGTACTTC,CASSIVASGIDRSYEQYF
TRBJ2-3,TRBV5-4,NA,NA,TGTGCCAGCAGCTCCGGACAGCCCATGTATACGCAGTATTTT,CASSSGQPMYTQYF
TRBJ1-5,TRBV6-1,NA,TRBD1,TGTGCCAGCAGTGATTTCAACAGGGGGCTTAGCAATCAGCCCCAGCATTTT,CASSDFNRGLSNQPQHF
TRBJ2-7,TRBV7-9,few,TRBD1,TGTGCCAGCAGCCGGGGGACAGGGCACTACGAGCAGTACTTC,CASSRGTGHYEQYF
TRBJ1-2,TRBV6-6,NA,TRBD1,TGTGCCAGCACGGGACAGGGACGGTGGGATGGCTACACCTTC,CASTGQGRWDGYTF
TRBJ2-5,TRBV14,once,NA,TGTGCCAGCAGCCAAGTCGGGGGAGAGACCCAGTACTTC,CASSQVGGETQYF
TRBJ2-2,TRBV10-3,NA,NA,TGTGCCATCAGTGAGTTAGGGAGCGTCTTCGGGGAGCTGTTTTTT,CAISELGSVFGELFF
TRBJ2-3,TRBV7-7,NA,NA,TGTGCTAGCAGCTTAGGGACTCATAGAGGCGGATCCCGGAATTCTAGCACAGATACGCAGTATTTT,CASSLGTHRGGSRNSSTDTQYF
TRBJ2-7,TRBV5-4,NA,NA,TGTGCCAGCAGCTTGCGGGTAGGCTGTGAGCAGTACTTC,CASSLRVGCEQYF
TRBJ1-1,TRBV9,NA,TRBD1,TGTGCCAGCTCGACAGGGCAAAGAACTGAAGCTTTCTTT,CASSTGQRTEAFF
TRBJ2-2,TRBV2,NA,NA,TGTGCCAGCAGTGAAGCGCGATCAGGGGCTACGGCCGGGGAGCTGTTTTTT,CASSEARSGATAGELFF
TRBJ1-1,TRBV10-2,NA,NA,TGCGCCAGCAGCTACAGGGTATCGGCCGAGGGTGAAGCTTTCTTT,CASSYRVSAEGEAFF
TRBJ2-2,TRBV19,NA,NA,TGTGCCAGTAGTATGCTTCAGGGGACCACCGGGGAGCTGTTTTTT,CASSMLQGTTGELFF
TRBJ2-7,TRBV11-3,NA,TRBD2,TGTGCCAGCAGCTTCGGGGGTCGGACTAGCGGGAGGCACAGCTCCTACGAGCAGTACTTC,CASSFGGRTSGRHSSYEQYF
TRBJ2-7,TRBV4-3,NA,NA,TGCGCCAGCAGCCAAGAGGGTAGCGGGCCTCAAGCTAGGGGGGAGCAGTACTTC,CASSQEGSGPQARGEQYF
TRBJ2-3,TRBV6-4,NA,NA,TGTGCCAGCAGTGAGCGGGAACAGGCAGATACGCAGTATTTT,CASSEREQADTQYF
TRBJ2-2,TRBV18,NA,NA,TGTGCCAGCTCCGGCGGGACAGTCGGGACCGGGGAGCTGTTTTTT,CASSGGTVGTGELFF
TRBJ1-2,TRBV6-1,NA,TRBD1,TGTGCCAGCAGTTCCGGACAGGGAATCTATGGCTACACCTTC,CASSSGQGIYGYTF
TRBJ2-3,TRBV5-1,NA,TRBD2,TGCGCCAGCAGCTTGGGGCCCAAAAAGCGGGAGGGAGATACGCAGTATTTT,CASSLGPKKREGDTQYF
TRBJ2-6,TRBV18,NA,NA,TGTGCCAGCTCACCACCGGGCAGGGGCACCTTCCTGGGGGCCAACGTCCTGACTTTC,CASSPPGRGTFLGANVLTF
TRBJ1-1,TRBV7-3,NA,TRBD1,TGTGCCAGCAGCTTCGGACAGGGGACACAATCGAACACTGAAGCTTTCTTT,CASSFGQGTQSNTEAFF
TRBJ2-7,TRBV6-1,NA,NA,TGTGCCAGCAGCCCTCAGGGCGGCTCTGGATACGAGCAGTACTTC,CASSPQGGSGYEQYF
TRBJ1-1,TRBV19,NA,NA,TGTGCCTCCACCTACGGGAGGGGGAACACTGAAGCTTTCTTT,CASTYGRGNTEAFF
TRBJ1-2,TRBV5-3,few,NA,TGTGCCAGAAGCTTGGCGGAGATTCCTCACGGCTACACCTTC,CARSLAEIPHGYTF
TRBJ2-4,TRBV29-1,NA,NA,TGCAGCGTTGGGGCCAGTAGAACCAAAAACATTCAGTACTTC,CSVGASRTKNIQYF